Sequencing of this T cell receptor beta chain was carried out in a study of CD8+CD57+ T cells in acquired aplastic anemia. Patients included in sequencing had previously demonstrated CD8+CD57+ cell expansion by flow cytometry. Study-level points and caveats: There were roughly 28 CD8+ CDR3 sequences that occurred in both patients and controls. No significant patient-versus-control difference appeared in CD8+ Simpson's diversity.

Using genomic DNA as the template, TCR beta VDJ and CDR3 profiling was carried out. TCRdb independently ran MiXCR on the reads; one entry per CDR3 protein. The table shows some 200,000 distinct CDR3 sequences, with under 50% occurring only once. This CDR3 has 13 amino acids. The germline gives CDR1 MDHEN, CDR2 SYDVKM. Trimming cost V 3 bases and J 0 bases, with 2 bases left between them. This clonotype was counted a single time. Its antigen is as yet unknown. The receptor was derived from a human donor with aplastic anemia. Source material: sorted CD4+, CD8+, or CD8+CD57+ T cells (not recorded which) from PBMCs. The chain is built from TRBV28 and TRBJ2-2; no definite D call. The CDR3 region has the DNA TGTGCCAGCAGTTTCTCGAACACCGGGGAGCTGTTTTTT. Encoded protein: CASSFSNTGELFF.